The rows below give T cell receptor beta chains drawn from one sample of a study of T cells in Graves' hyperthyroidism and ophthalmopathy. TCRdb re-called the multiplex PCR reads with MiXCR, one entry per CDR3 protein. The sample lists 500,000 to 750,000 distinct CDR3 sequences; approximately 14% were seen once. Sequencing was carried out using blood. The receptors come from a woman aged 25 to 39 with Graves' hyperthyroidism. The CDR3 runs from the conserved cysteine through the conserved F or W. Fields, in order: CDR3 protein, CDR3 DNA, J gene, V gene, CDR3 length, clone size, D gene. D genes are given only for firm matches. Size values are once, few and many counts, or a class for expanded clones, and some rows have none.

CDR3aa: CASSAGVPETQYF
CDR3nt: TGTGCCAGTAGTGCCGGGGTTCCAGAGACCCAGTACTTC
j_gene: TRBJ2-5
v_gene: TRBV19
len: 13
abundance: once
d_gene: NA

CDR3aa: CASSLAYTDRTDTQYF
CDR3nt: TGTGCCAGCAGTTTAGCCTACACGGACCGCACAGATACGCAGTATTTT
j_gene: TRBJ2-3
v_gene: TRBV12-3/TRBV12-4
len: 16
abundance: many
d_gene: NA

CDR3aa: CATSANSDNTGELFF
CDR3nt: TGTGCCACCAGTGCGAACAGCGATAACACCGGGGAGCTGTTTTTT
j_gene: TRBJ2-2
v_gene: TRBV24-1
len: 15
abundance: many
d_gene: NA

CDR3aa: CASSPNSPMAGYTF
CDR3nt: TGTGCCAGCAGCCCGAACTCGCCCATGGCTGGCTACACCTTC
j_gene: TRBJ1-2
v_gene: TRBV12-3/TRBV12-4
len: 14
abundance: NA
d_gene: NA

CDR3aa: CSARDPAGNTEAFF
CDR3nt: TGCAGTGCTAGAGATCCTGCAGGGAACACTGAAGCTTTCTTT
j_gene: TRBJ1-1
v_gene: TRBV20-1
len: 14
abundance: many
d_gene: NA

CDR3aa: CASRGRTSGISSYEQYF
CDR3nt: TGTGCCAGCAGAGGGCGGACTAGCGGGATTAGCTCCTACGAGCAGTACTTC
j_gene: TRBJ2-7
v_gene: TRBV2
len: 17
abundance: many
d_gene: TRBD2

CDR3aa: CASSEGRIDTEAFF
CDR3nt: TGCGCCAGCAGCGAAGGCCGCATCGACACTGAAGCTTTCTTT
j_gene: TRBJ1-1
v_gene: TRBV5-1
len: 14
abundance: many
d_gene: NA

CDR3aa: CASSKTTSLAYNEQFF
CDR3nt: TGTGCCAGCAGCAAAACGACTAGCCTAGCCTACAATGAGCAGTTCTTC
j_gene: TRBJ2-1
v_gene: TRBV7-3
len: 16
abundance: many
d_gene: TRBD2

CDR3aa: CASSVGGWNTEAFF
CDR3nt: TGTGCCAGCAGCGTAGGGGGCTGGAACACTGAAGCTTTCTTT
j_gene: TRBJ1-1
v_gene: TRBV28
len: 14
abundance: many
d_gene: TRBD1

CDR3aa: CASSQGGGTAQNTGELFF
CDR3nt: TGTGCCAGCAGCCAAGGGGGCGGGACTGCCCAGAACACCGGGGAGCTGTTTTTT
j_gene: TRBJ2-2
v_gene: TRBV3-1
len: 18
abundance: few
d_gene: NA

CDR3aa: CSARDSVGLAGRLPTDTQYF
CDR3nt: TGCAGTGCTAGAGATTCGGTTGGCCTAGCGGGACGTCTTCCGACAGATACGCAGTATTTT
j_gene: TRBJ2-3
v_gene: TRBV20-1
len: 20
abundance: many
d_gene: TRBD2

CDR3aa: CSASQGGFYGYTF
CDR3nt: TGCAGTGCTAGCCAAGGGGGGTTCTATGGCTACACCTTC
j_gene: TRBJ1-2
v_gene: TRBV20-1
len: 13
abundance: NA
d_gene: NA

CDR3aa: CASSLGGTASQSSYEQYF
CDR3nt: TGCGCCAGCAGCTTGGGGGGGACAGCCTCGCAAAGTTCCTACGAGCAGTACTTC
j_gene: TRBJ2-7
v_gene: TRBV5-1
len: 18
abundance: many
d_gene: TRBD1

CDR3aa: CASSLDLRAEGSHTEAFF
CDR3nt: TGTGCCAGCAGCTTAGATCTACGGGCCGAGGGTTCCCACACTGAAGCTTTCTTT
j_gene: TRBJ1-1
v_gene: TRBV11-2
len: 18
abundance: few
d_gene: NA

CDR3aa: CASRGTRNEKLFF
CDR3nt: TGTGCCAGCAGGGGGACACGTAATGAAAAACTGTTTTTT
j_gene: TRBJ1-4
v_gene: TRBV6-1
len: 13
abundance: NA
d_gene: NA

CDR3aa: CASRKDWDSRPLTYEQYF
CDR3nt: TGTGCCAGCAGAAAAGATTGGGACAGCAGGCCTTTAACCTACGAGCAGTACTTC
j_gene: TRBJ2-7
v_gene: TRBV12-3/TRBV12-4
len: 18
abundance: many
d_gene: TRBD1

CDR3aa: CASSDGTSGRPETQYF
CDR3nt: TGTGCCAGCAGTGATGGGACTAGCGGGAGACCAGAGACCCAGTACTTC
j_gene: TRBJ2-5
v_gene: TRBV2
len: 16
abundance: few
d_gene: TRBD2

CDR3aa: CASSSQRGRTDTQYF
CDR3nt: TGTGCCAGCAGCTCCCAGAGGGGTCGGACAGATACGCAGTATTTT
j_gene: TRBJ2-3
v_gene: TRBV3-1
len: 15
abundance: many
d_gene: NA

CDR3aa: CASSFLMRRRQGLPTDTQYF
CDR3nt: TGTGCCAGCAGCTTTCTGATGCGCCGAAGACAGGGGCTACCCACAGATACGCAGTATTTT
j_gene: TRBJ2-3
v_gene: TRBV11-2
len: 20
abundance: many
d_gene: TRBD1

CDR3aa: CASRTGTSYGYTF
CDR3nt: TGTGCCAGCAGAACCGGGACAAGCTATGGCTACACCTTC
j_gene: TRBJ1-2
v_gene: TRBV28
len: 13
abundance: NA
d_gene: NA

CDR3aa: CASSYSSGSMNEQFF
CDR3nt: TGTGCCAGCAGCTACTCTAGCGGGAGTATGAATGAGCAGTTCTTC
j_gene: TRBJ2-1
v_gene: TRBV5-4
len: 15
abundance: few
d_gene: TRBD2

CDR3aa: CASSKGNRNEQFF
CDR3nt: TGCGCCAGTTCAAAGGGCAATAGGAATGAGCAGTTCTTC
j_gene: TRBJ2-1
v_gene: TRBV5-1
len: 13
abundance: many
d_gene: NA

CDR3aa: CASSRIVAGELFF
CDR3nt: TGTGCCAGCAGCAGGATAGTTGCCGGGGAGCTGTTTTTT
j_gene: TRBJ2-2
v_gene: TRBV7-2
len: 13
abundance: many
d_gene: NA

CDR3aa: CASSYSYQRHTYEQYF
CDR3nt: TGTGCCAGCAGTTACTCCTACCAGCGGCACACCTACGAGCAGTACTTC
j_gene: TRBJ2-7
v_gene: TRBV6-5
len: 16
abundance: few
d_gene: NA

CDR3aa: CASSYSQHGGNQETQYF
CDR3nt: TGTGCCAGCAGTTACTCCCAGCACGGCGGGAACCAAGAGACCCAGTACTTC
j_gene: TRBJ2-5
v_gene: TRBV6-6
len: 17
abundance: few
d_gene: NA

CDR3aa: CASSGGRGFYEQYF
CDR3nt: TGTGCCAGCAGCGGGGGACGGGGATTCTACGAGCAGTACTTC
j_gene: TRBJ2-7
v_gene: TRBV2
len: 14
abundance: NA
d_gene: NA

CDR3aa: CASSLDWQGSTDTQYF
CDR3nt: TGCGCCAGCAGCTTGGATTGGCAGGGAAGCACAGATACGCAGTATTTT
j_gene: TRBJ2-3
v_gene: TRBV5-1
len: 16
abundance: many
d_gene: NA

CDR3aa: CASNSGTIYEQYF
CDR3nt: TGTGCCAGCAATAGCGGGACCATATACGAGCAGTACTTC
j_gene: TRBJ2-7
v_gene: TRBV28
len: 13
abundance: many
d_gene: TRBD2

CDR3aa: CATSRDHYGYTF
CDR3nt: TGTGCCACCAGCAGAGATCACTATGGCTACACCTTC
j_gene: TRBJ1-2
v_gene: TRBV15
len: 12
abundance: NA
d_gene: NA

CDR3aa: CASSRRDRENTEAFF
CDR3nt: TGTGCCAGCAGCCGCCGGGACAGGGAGAACACTGAAGCTTTCTTT
j_gene: TRBJ1-1
v_gene: TRBV14
len: 15
abundance: NA
d_gene: TRBD1

CDR3aa: CASSLYESSYNEQFF
CDR3nt: TGTGCCAGCAGTTTATATGAGAGCTCCTACAATGAGCAGTTCTTC
j_gene: TRBJ2-1
v_gene: TRBV28
len: 15
abundance: few
d_gene: NA

CDR3aa: CATSSRTSGTTDTQYF
CDR3nt: TGTGCCACCAGCAGCCGGACTAGCGGGACCACAGATACGCAGTATTTT
j_gene: TRBJ2-3
v_gene: TRBV15
len: 16
abundance: NA
d_gene: TRBD2

CDR3aa: CASSPPGGSELATGELFF
CDR3nt: TGTGCCAGCAGTCCACCGGGGGGATCTGAACTCGCCACCGGGGAGCTGTTTTTT
j_gene: TRBJ2-2
v_gene: TRBV7-6
len: 18
abundance: NA
d_gene: TRBD2

CDR3aa: CATSDATGELFF
CDR3nt: TGTGCCACCAGTGATGCAACCGGGGAGCTGTTTTTT
j_gene: TRBJ2-2
v_gene: TRBV24-1
len: 12
abundance: few
d_gene: NA

CDR3aa: CATSDTQGPDTQYF
CDR3nt: TGTGCCACCAGTGATACACAGGGCCCAGATACGCAGTATTTT
j_gene: TRBJ2-3
v_gene: TRBV24-1
len: 14
abundance: many
d_gene: NA

CDR3aa: CASKRTISGASTDTQYF
CDR3nt: TGCGCCAGCAAACGTACAATTAGCGGGGCTAGCACAGATACGCAGTATTTT
j_gene: TRBJ2-3
v_gene: TRBV5-1
len: 17
abundance: many
d_gene: TRBD2

CDR3aa: CASSPTESYGYTF
CDR3nt: TGTGCCAGCAGTCCGACAGAGTCGTATGGCTACACCTTC
j_gene: TRBJ1-2
v_gene: TRBV2
len: 13
abundance: many
d_gene: NA

CDR3aa: CASSLSPGRNEQYF
CDR3nt: TGTGCCAGCAGTTTATCGCCAGGTCGCAACGAGCAGTACTTC
j_gene: TRBJ2-7
v_gene: TRBV27
len: 14
abundance: many
d_gene: NA

CDR3aa: CASSRPGQGREQYF
CDR3nt: TGTGCCAGCAGTAGACCGGGACAGGGTCGCGAGCAGTACTTC
j_gene: TRBJ2-7
v_gene: TRBV6-1
len: 14
abundance: few
d_gene: TRBD1

CDR3aa: CSARLAASSTDTQYF
CDR3nt: TGCAGTGCAAGACTAGCGGCCTCTAGCACAGATACGCAGTATTTT
j_gene: TRBJ2-3
v_gene: TRBV20-1
len: 15
abundance: many
d_gene: TRBD2

CDR3aa: CASSPGGATEAFF
CDR3nt: TGTGCCAGCAGCCCCGGGGGAGCCACTGAAGCTTTCTTT
j_gene: TRBJ1-1
v_gene: TRBV14
len: 13
abundance: few
d_gene: NA

CDR3aa: CASSLARAASGNQETQYF
CDR3nt: TGTGCCAGCAGCTTAGCTAGGGCGGCTAGCGGAAACCAAGAGACCCAGTACTTC
j_gene: TRBJ2-5
v_gene: TRBV7-4
len: 18
abundance: many
d_gene: TRBD2

CDR3aa: CSAGALAGGPKNEYEQYF
CDR3nt: TGCAGTGCCGGAGCCCTAGCGGGAGGGCCAAAGAACGAATACGAGCAGTACTTC
j_gene: TRBJ2-7
v_gene: TRBV20-1
len: 18
abundance: many
d_gene: TRBD2

CDR3aa: CASRVDRYQETQYF
CDR3nt: TGTGCCAGCAGGGTTGACAGATACCAAGAGACCCAGTACTTC
j_gene: TRBJ2-5
v_gene: TRBV7-2
len: 14
abundance: many
d_gene: NA

CDR3aa: CASSGRTGPHGDPF
CDR3nt: TGCGCCAGCAGCGGTCGGACAGGGCCCCATGGTGATCCCTTC
j_gene: TRBJ1-2
v_gene: TRBV10-1
len: 14
abundance: few
d_gene: TRBD1

CDR3aa: CASSQGVFPYEQYF
CDR3nt: TGCGCCAGCAGCCAAGGAGTGTTCCCCTACGAGCAGTACTTC
j_gene: TRBJ2-7
v_gene: TRBV4-1
len: 14
abundance: NA
d_gene: NA

CDR3aa: CSGGTRENSPLHF
CDR3nt: TGCAGTGGAGGGACCCGAGAGAATTCACCCCTCCACTTT
j_gene: TRBJ1-6
v_gene: TRBV20-1
len: 13
abundance: NA
d_gene: NA

CDR3aa: CASSRGTGNIYEQYF
CDR3nt: TGTGCCAGCAGTCGAGGGACAGGGAACATTTACGAGCAGTACTTC
j_gene: TRBJ2-7
v_gene: TRBV11-3
len: 15
abundance: NA
d_gene: TRBD1

CDR3aa: CASSLANSYEQYF
CDR3nt: TGTGCCAGCAGCTTAGCGAACAGCTACGAGCAGTACTTC
j_gene: TRBJ2-7
v_gene: TRBV7-6
len: 13
abundance: many
d_gene: NA

CDR3aa: CSADGTGEVGETQYF
CDR3nt: TGCAGTGCTGACGGGACAGGGGAGGTAGGAGAGACCCAGTACTTC
j_gene: TRBJ2-5
v_gene: TRBV20-1
len: 15
abundance: NA
d_gene: TRBD1

CDR3aa: CASSRASISYNEQFF
CDR3nt: TGTGCCAGCTCACGGGCTAGTATCTCCTACAATGAGCAGTTCTTC
j_gene: TRBJ2-1
v_gene: TRBV18
len: 15
abundance: NA
d_gene: NA

CDR3aa: CASSIVQGGDYSNQPQHF
CDR3nt: TGTGCCAGTAGTATAGTTCAGGGCGGGGACTATAGCAATCAGCCCCAGCATTTT
j_gene: TRBJ1-5
v_gene: TRBV19
len: 18
abundance: NA
d_gene: NA

CDR3aa: CATQSGTQYF
CDR3nt: TGTGCCACCCAATCTGGTACGCAGTATTTT
j_gene: TRBJ2-3
v_gene: TRBV25-1
len: 10
abundance: few
d_gene: NA

CDR3aa: CASSGKDSDSGELFF
CDR3nt: TGCGCCAGCAGCGGGAAGGACAGTGATTCCGGGGAGCTGTTTTTT
j_gene: TRBJ2-2
v_gene: TRBV5-1
len: 15
abundance: NA
d_gene: NA

CDR3aa: CASSLTGLNQPQHF
CDR3nt: TGTGCCAGCAGCCTTACCGGGCTCAATCAGCCCCAGCATTTT
j_gene: TRBJ1-5
v_gene: TRBV7-9
len: 14
abundance: many
d_gene: NA

CDR3aa: CASSEDTSGLNTEAFF
CDR3nt: TGTGCCAGCAGTGAAGACACCTCTGGACTGAACACTGAAGCTTTCTTT
j_gene: TRBJ1-1
v_gene: TRBV6-1
len: 16
abundance: NA
d_gene: NA

CDR3aa: CASSSTSGQGDEKLFF
CDR3nt: TGTGCCAGCAGCTCTACTTCGGGACAGGGGGATGAAAAACTGTTTTTT
j_gene: TRBJ1-4
v_gene: TRBV27
len: 16
abundance: many
d_gene: TRBD1

CDR3aa: CASSYPTGVSTEAFF
CDR3nt: TGTGCCAGCAGTTACCCTACAGGGGTGTCGACTGAAGCTTTCTTT
j_gene: TRBJ1-1
v_gene: TRBV6-2/TRBV6-3
len: 15
abundance: many
d_gene: TRBD1

CDR3aa: CAWSDLAGGPDTQYF
CDR3nt: TGTGCCTGGAGTGACCTAGCGGGAGGGCCAGATACGCAGTATTTT
j_gene: TRBJ2-3
v_gene: TRBV30
len: 15
abundance: many
d_gene: TRBD2